Given below is one T cell receptor beta chain in context. It lacks a known antigen. Base qualities are missing; no much larger clone stands one base away. CDR1 and CDR2, looked up from the germline V gene, are MGHRA and YSYEKL. Unmatched junction bases come to 4, with V trimmed by 2 bases and J by 0 bases. The CDR3 starts with the cysteine, ends with the phenylalanine, and has 16 residues. The DNA shown is the 48-base CDR3, in frame from base 1. The data were obtained in a study of blood T cell repertoires in COVID-19 (dated by TCRdb to 2020 to 2021). Regarding the complete study: Collaborator samples came from the United States, Italy and Spain and covered acute and convalescent phases of COVID-19. Nearly every sample came with metadata listing a de-identified subject ID, COVID-19 status, age in years and sex. Where available, HLA class I and class II types were obtained from metadata supplied by the sample provider rather than from assay-based typing. The prospective study material was composed of cDNA or gDNA derived from T cells, B-cell-depleted T cells, or PBMCs. Subjects who had been exposed to COVID-19, were actively infected with it, or had recovered from it provided the deeply sampled blood TCRbeta repertoires that made up the dataset. Samples came from the ongoing ImmuneRACE study (first 160 participants) plus 1,254 subjects from 6 global collaborators. The repertoires were made available in a free public database intended to serve as a resource for research on the immune response to SARS-CoV-2. The investigation overall reported the following: How much clinical and demographic metadata was included differed by source and by participant, and the metadata was provided uncurated.

The collaborating institutions used their own protocols to collect whole blood in K2EDTA tubes. Collaborator samples were shipped for TCRbeta analysis as frozen whole blood, isolated PBMCs, or DNA extracted from either sample type. The immunoSEQ Assay, a bias-controlled multiplex PCR, was used to amplify TCRbeta CDR3 regions from genomic DNA. In the original analysis: Nucleated cell counts per sample were estimated from amplification of reference gene primers within the assay. To quantify the absolute abundance of each unique TCRbeta CDR3 rearrangement, sequence reads were collapsed and filtered. For each sample, productive Simpson clonality was calculated as the square root of Simpson's diversity index over productive rearrangements. TCRdb limited this immuneACCESS table to in-frame rearrangements with V and J called. A share of clones is missing; checked studies link under half to unresolved V genes, and the rest is unexplained. The DNA gave D and trimming, while V, J and clone size come from that table. This sample lists more than 85,000 clones; over 70% were detected once. The ten top clones hold around 6.7% of the sample.

This receptor was obtained from a woman aged 45-65 years with acute or convalescent COVID-19. Sequenced input: peripheral blood. The chain is made from TRBV4-1 and TRBJ2-3, and 8 bases in between align with TRBD2. CDR3 loop: CASSQPGGGSTDTQYF. The nucleotide sequence is TGCGCCAGCAGCCAACCGGGCGGGGGGAGCACAGATACGCAGTATTTT.